The T cell receptor beta chain under discussion was sequenced for a study of blood T cell repertoires in COVID-19. CDR1 is SGHTA, CDR2 FQGNSA, per germline. With 6 bases clipped from V and 2 bases from J, the junction kept 4 bases outside the gene matches. The CDR3 extends over 16 amino acids. Clones were sequenced by immunoSEQ multiplex PCR, and TCRdb holds only the in-frame ones, with some missing. The sample lists around 260,000 clones, roughly nine tenths occurring once. The specimen sequenced was peripheral blood. This TCR came from a middle-aged man who had recovered from COVID-19. The V and J genes are TRBV7-2 and TRBJ1-4; TRBD1 matches at 12 bases. CDR3 DNA sequence: TGTGCCAGCAGGTTGGGACAGGGGGCGACTAATGAAAAACTGTTTTTT. Translated: CASRLGQGATNEKLFF.